The present T cell receptor beta chain was sequenced within a study of T cell responses to AZD1222 COVID-19 vaccine. Study-wide results and limits: Sampling that yielded the repertoires occurred only after the peak T cell response. Spike-specific TCR breadth and depth went up after people got two AZD1222 doses.

This clone was counted a few times. Antigen unknown. Germline CDR1 reads LNHDA; CDR2 reads SQIVND (reference sequence). Trimming left V 7 bases short and J 8 bases short, with 23 bases between. This CDR3 region has 15 residues. Profiling relied on immunoSEQ multiplex PCR, and the TCRdb table lists in-frame clones only, not all of them. Of some 99,000 clones listed, approximately 90% were seen once; the top ten hold 4% to 6%. The genes are TRBV19 and TRBJ1-1, with D possibly TRBD1 on 6 matching bases. The sample here was peripheral blood, taken on day 0 of AZD1222 vaccination. The sequence was collected from an adult in good health. As DNA, the CDR3 is TGTGCCAGTACCGAATTACAGGGCGTAGCCGTAGAAGCTTTCTTT. This codes for CASTELQGVAVEAFF. Variable domain in full (rest from reference TRBV19 and TRBJ1-1): DGGITQSPKYLFRKEGQNVTLSCEQNLNHDAMYWYRQDPGQGLRLIYYSQIVNDFQKGDIAEGYSVSREKKESFPLTVTSAQKNPTAFYLCASTELQGVAVEAFFGQGTRLTVV.